The 31 T cell receptor beta chains below come from one sample, sequenced in a study of T cell responses to AZD1222 COVID-19 vaccine. The protocol was immunoSEQ multiplex PCR, while the TCRdb copy is restricted to in-frame clones and leaves out a portion. The data show 140,000 to 150,000 clones, roughly 89% seen once. The sample was peripheral blood, taken 28 days after the second AZD1222 dose. Every receptor here comes from an adult who received the AZD1222 COVID-19 vaccine.

This clone was seen a few times. In DNA form, the CDR3 reads TGTGCCAGCAGTGAAAGGCGGGGGATAGACACCGGGGAGCTGTTTTTT. Protein sequence: CASSERRGIDTGELFF. This rearrangement joins TRBV6-1 to TRBJ2-2, with 7 bases lining up with TRBD2. V lost 2 bases to trimming and J lost 3 bases; unmatched junction nucleotides: 6. The CDR3 extends over 16 amino acids. CDR1 and CDR2 from the germline V gene are MNHNS and SASEGT.

The J gene is TRBJ1-1, the V gene TRBV18; D unclear. Germline V lookup: CDR1 KGHSH, CDR2 LQKENI. The CDR3 is made up of 15 amino acids. Deletions cut 3 bases from V and 2 bases from J, with 13 bases between. CDR3 sequence: CASSPRLEGNTEAFF. CDR3 DNA: TGTGCCAGCTCACCCCGTCTTGAAGGAAACACTGAAGCTTTCTTT.

The chain is built from TRBV7-2 and TRBJ2-7; a possible D gene is TRBD1 (5 bases). This CDR3 contains 14 residues. The germline V gene has CDR1 SGHTA and CDR2 FQGNSA. V was cut by 3 bases and J by 3 bases, with 12 bases left in between. As DNA, the CDR3 is TGTGCCAGCAGCTTGGGGCAGGCTTACTACGAGCAGTACTTC. Translation: CASSLGQAYYEQYF. The full variable domain, with the rest looked up from reference TRBV7-2 and TRBJ2-7, is GAGVSQSPSNKVTEKGKDVELRCDPISGHTALYWYRQSLGQGLEFLIYFQGNSAPDKSGLPSDRFSAERTGGSVSTLTIQRTQQEDSAVYLCASSLGQAYYEQYFGPGTRLTVT.

This clone turned up a few times. The chain couples TRBV5-1 to TRBJ2-7; a possible D gene is TRBD2 (6 bases). This CDR3 contains 14 residues. Germline assignment: CDR1 SGHRS and CDR2 YFSETQ. V was trimmed by 0 bases and J by 6 bases, leaving 13 bases between them. The CDR3 DNA reads as TGCGCCAGCAGCTTGGGGGTGCTGGGAGGCGAGCAGTACTTC. As protein: CASSLGVLGGEQYF. Together with reference TRBV5-1 and TRBJ2-7, the CDR3 gives the full variable domain: KAGVTQTPRYLIKTRGQQVTLSCSPISGHRSVSWYQQTPGQGLQFLFEYFSETQRNKGNFPGRFSGRQFSNSRSEMNVSTLELGDSALYLCASSLGVLGGEQYFGPGTRLTVT.

The chain couples TRBV7-2 to TRBJ1-6; 12 positions agree with TRBD1. The CDR3 runs to 19 residues. Germline V lookup: CDR1 SGHTA, CDR2 FQGNSA. The V and J ends lost 2 bases and 7 bases, in that order; junction bases with no gene match: 12. This chain's CDR3 is CASSLWSGTGGMSNSPLHF. The CDR3 DNA reads as TGTGCCAGCAGCTTATGGTCCGGGACAGGGGGCATGTCAAATTCACCCCTCCACTTT.

The V and J genes are TRBV4-2 and TRBJ1-2; tentative D call: TRBD1 (5 bases). Between the trimmed V and J ends, which lost 0 bases and 2 bases, there was a span of 16 bases. There are 17 residues in the CDR3. Germline V gene sequence: CDR1 LGHNA, CDR2 YNFKEQ. This CDR3 reads CASSQEAGGAGNYGYTF. DNA of the CDR3: TGTGCCAGCAGCCAAGAGGCGGGCGGGGCAGGCAACTATGGCTACACCTTC.

This chain uses TRBV6-6 with TRBJ1-6, with unresolved D. The CDR3 totals 14 residues. The germline gives CDR1 MNHNY, CDR2 SVGAGI (reference sequence). Trimming took off 4 bases at V and 9 bases at J, with 13 bases between the two ends. CDR3 in DNA: TGTGCCAGCAGTTCCAGTCGGGCAGGTTCACCCCTCCACTTT. As protein: CASSSSRAGSPLHF.

This clone appeared a single time. The rearrangement joins TRBV2 to TRBJ2-1; TRBD1 agrees at 10 bases. The CDR3 has 14 residues. The germline CDR1 and CDR2 sequences are SNHLY and FYNNEI. The trim removed 8 bases at V and 6 bases at J, leaving 7 bases unmatched. CDR3 sequence reads: CASGGQGGSNEQFF. The CDR3, as DNA: TGTGCCAGCGGAGGACAGGGGGGAAGCAATGAGCAGTTCTTC.

The rearrangement uses TRBV18 and TRBJ1-6; no definite D call. The CDR3 loop spans 13 amino acids. Between the trimmed V and J ends, which lost 2 bases and 8 bases, there was a span of 7 bases. CDR1 is KGHSH and CDR2 is LQKENI in the germline V gene. This CDR3 is CASSPGDDSPLHF. As DNA, the CDR3 is TGTGCCAGCTCACCAGGGGATGATTCACCCCTCCACTTT.

This chain uses TRBV7-9 with TRBJ1-4, with D unresolved. V shed 1 base and J shed 5 bases, with 11 bases lying between them. The CDR3 totals 15 residues. Germline assignment: CDR1 SEHNR and CDR2 FQNEAQ (reference sequence). CDR3 sequence (DNA): TGTGCCAGCAGCTTAGGTGGCTTTCGGAATGAAAAACTGTTTTTT. Its protein is CASSLGGFRNEKLFF.

The chain employs TRBV9 and TRBJ1-2; tentatively, D is TRBD1 (5 bases). The ends were cut back, 3 bases at V and 4 bases at J, with 7 bases in the middle. From germline, CDR1 is SGDLS and CDR2 YYNGEE. The CDR3 loop spans 12 amino acids. CDR3 amino acids: CASSGGIYGYTF. DNA for the CDR3: TGTGCCAGCAGCGGGGGGATCTATGGCTACACCTTC.

The V gene is TRBV28, the J gene TRBJ1-2; D is perhaps TRBD1 (6 bases). The CDR3 contains 13 residues. Germline V gene data show CDR1 as MDHEN and CDR2 as SYDVKM. Trimming shortened V by 6 bases and J by 3 bases, and 11 bases separated the two germline ends. The CDR3 here is CASSPTGDYGYTF. Here the CDR3 DNA reads TGTGCCAGCAGCCCGACAGGAGACTATGGCTACACCTTC.

The chain is built from TRBV5-1 and TRBJ1-1, with a tentative D call TRBD1 (5 bases). Germline assignment: CDR1 SGHRS and CDR2 YFSETQ. The CDR3 totals 17 residues. The V gene lost 4 bases and the J gene lost 5 bases, with 24 bases spanning the gap. In DNA form, the CDR3 reads TGCGCCAGCAGCCAATTTATCCTCCGGGACGCGGGGACTGAAGCTTTCTTT. This gives the protein CASSQFILRDAGTEAFF. Using reference TRBV5-1 and TRBJ1-1 for the parts outside the CDR3, the full variable domain is KAGVTQTPRYLIKTRGQQVTLSCSPISGHRSVSWYQQTPGQGLQFLFEYFSETQRNKGNFPGRFSGRQFSNSRSEMNVSTLELGDSALYLCASSQFILRDAGTEAFFGQGTRLTVV.

This clone occurred once. The chain links TRBV6-5 to TRBJ1-2; 8 bases fit TRBD1. V was pared by 6 bases and J by 0 bases, with 3 bases of the junction left unmatched. In germline, CDR1 is MNHEY, CDR2 SVGAGI. The CDR3 covers 14 residues. The CDR3: CASRPQGANYGYTF. CDR3 DNA: TGTGCCAGCAGGCCACAGGGGGCTAACTATGGCTACACCTTC.

The CDR3 bases are TGTGCCTGGCGGGACAGGGGGCGCGAGCAGTACTTC. Translation: CAWRDRGREQYF. This chain connects TRBV30 to TRBJ2-7; 12 nucleotides line up with TRBD1. The V gene end was trimmed by 5 bases and the J gene end by 6 bases; junction bases not matched to a gene: 2. The CDR3 length is 12 residues. Germline-derived CDR1 and CDR2 are GTSNPN and SVGIG (reference sequence).

The rearrangement links TRBV2 to TRBJ2-6; TRBD1 aligns across 8 bases. With V trimmed by 6 bases and J by 0 bases, 16 bases remained unmatched. The CDR3 is 20 residues long. Germline V gene lookup returns CDR1 SNHLY and CDR2 FYNNEI. CDR3 in DNA: TGTGCCAGCAGATTTGACCGGGAGACAGGGGTCCCCTCTGGGGCCAACGTCCTGACTTTC. Protein: CASRFDRETGVPSGANVLTF.

The chain has TRBV6-6 and TRBJ2-5; D unclear. From germline, CDR1 is MNHNY and CDR2 SVGAGI (reference sequence). The CDR3 has 14 amino acids. V shed 4 bases and J shed 2 bases, with 11 bases lying between them. CDR3 protein: CASSSVGYQETQYF. CDR3 in DNA: TGTGCCAGCAGTTCGGTGGGGTATCAAGAGACCCAGTACTTC.

The chain uses TRBV6-6 and TRBJ2-7; 7 nucleotides line up with TRBD1. Per the germline V gene, CDR1 is MNHNY and CDR2 is SVGAGI (reference sequence). The CDR3 consists of 15 residues. Germline trimming cut 7 bases from V and 4 bases from J; bases unmatched to any gene: 13. CDR3 nucleotides: TGTGCCAGCATACCTACAGGGGCGTCCTTGTACGAGCAGTACTTC. Protein product: CASIPTGASLYEQYF.

This chain joins TRBV7-9 and TRBJ1-1; weak D call: TRBD1 (6 bases). The ends were cut back, 5 bases at V and 3 bases at J, with 22 bases in the middle. The CDR3 length is 17 residues. The germline gives CDR1 SEHNR, CDR2 FQNEAQ (reference sequence). The CDR3 DNA reads TGTGCCAGCAGCCCATCCCCAGACAGGCAGGGATACACTGAAGCTTTCTTT. Its protein product is CASSPSPDRQGYTEAFF.

The V gene is TRBV25-1, the J gene TRBJ1-1, with TRBD1 as a possible D gene (5 bases). This CDR3 comprises 15 residues. The germline V gene encodes CDR1 MGHDK and CDR2 SYGVNS. Deletions cut 0 bases from V and 2 bases from J, with 10 bases between. CDR3 amino acids: CASSEYRGQNTEAFF. The CDR3 bases are TGTGCCAGCAGTGAATATAGGGGCCAAAACACTGAAGCTTTCTTT.

The rearrangement links TRBV12-3 or TRBV12-4 to TRBJ2-5; D not certain. The length of the CDR3 is 13 residues. The V end was cut by 3 bases, the J end by 0 bases, with 5 bases between. Written as DNA, the CDR3 is TGTGCCAGCAGTTTCAACGACCAAGAGACCCAGTACTTC. It yields the protein CASSFNDQETQYF.

The rearrangement links TRBV19 to TRBJ2-1, with D hard to call. The ends were cut back, 10 bases at V and 10 bases at J, with 17 bases in the middle. Germline CDR1 LNHDA, CDR2 SQIVND (reference sequence). This CDR3 contains 12 residues. The CDR3 is CATSNWVWEQFF. CDR3 DNA: TGTGCCACTTCGAACTGGGTATGGGAGCAGTTCTTC. Combining the CDR3 with reference TRBV19 and TRBJ2-1 gives the whole variable domain DGGITQSPKYLFRKEGQNVTLSCEQNLNHDAMYWYRQDPGQGLRLIYYSQIVNDFQKGDIAEGYSVSREKKESFPLTVTSAQKNPTAFYLCATSNWVWEQFFGPGTRLTVL.

The chain's CDR3 is CATEAGGRYNEQFF. CDR3 sequence (DNA): TGTGCCACAGAAGCGGGAGGGCGTTACAATGAGCAGTTCTTC. The V call is TRBV27, the J call TRBJ2-1; 10 nucleotides match TRBD2. The CDR3 totals 14 residues. Germline V gene data show CDR1 as MNHEY and CDR2 as SMNVEV (reference sequence). Unmatched junction bases numbered 7, after V lost 10 bases and J lost 4 bases.

This chain uses TRBV5-1 with TRBJ1-6; no clear D gene. The germline V gene has CDR1 SGHRS and CDR2 YFSETQ. Trimming took 0 bases from V and 6 from J, leaving 10 bases between them. This CDR3 is built from 15 residues. CDR3 DNA sequence: TGCGCCAGCAGCTTGGTACGGGGTACTAATTCACCCCTCCACTTT. This gives the protein CASSLVRGTNSPLHF.

This clone showed up just once. The rearrangement uses TRBV9 and TRBJ2-3; 7 bases fit TRBD2. The length of the CDR3 is 18 residues. The germline V gene encodes CDR1 SGDLS and CDR2 YYNGEE. J gave up 0 bases and V 0 bases, and 10 bases lay outside the gene matches. The CDR3 is CASSVDPLGRMSTDTQYF. CDR3 DNA: TGTGCCAGCAGCGTAGATCCCCTCGGGAGGATGAGCACAGATACGCAGTATTTT.

This chain links TRBV28 with TRBJ2-7, with a weak D call TRBD1 (7 bases). The CDR3 is 13 amino acids. Trimming pared 5 bases from V and 6 bases from J, leaving 14 bases between. Germline V CDR1 and CDR2: MDHEN, SYDVKM. This CDR3 is CASSLATGPEQYF. CDR3 DNA: TGTGCCAGCAGTCTAGCGACAGGGCCCGAGCAGTACTTC. Full variable domain (remainder filled in from reference TRBV28 and TRBJ2-7): DVKVTQSSRYLVKRTGEKVFLECVQDMDHENMFWYRQDPGLGLRLIYFSYDVKMKEKGDIPEGYSVSREKKERFSLILESASTNQTSMYLCASSLATGPEQYFGPGTRLTVT.

The chain uses TRBV25-1 and TRBJ1-2, with D uncertain. This CDR3 spans 13 amino acids. Germline CDR1 is MGHDK and CDR2 is SYGVNS. V shed 5 bases and J shed 4 bases, with 11 bases lying between them. This chain's CDR3 is CASSLGTAYGYTF. The CDR3 nucleotides read TGTGCCAGCAGTCTCGGAACTGCCTATGGCTACACCTTC.

Here the CDR3 reads CASSYSGWGSYEQYF. The CDR3 nucleotides are TGTGCCAGCAGTTACTCGGGGTGGGGTAGCTACGAGCAGTACTTC. The chain recombines TRBV6-5 with TRBJ2-7; no firm D call. Germline V gene lookup returns CDR1 MNHEY and CDR2 SVGAGI. The CDR3 sequence is 15 residues long. Trimming took 0 bases from V and 3 from J, leaving 12 bases between them.

The chain combines TRBV23-1 with TRBJ1-6; D is undetermined. TRBV23-1 falls under the ORF class, with uncertain function. The CDR3 contains 15 residues. V dropped 7 bases and J dropped 7 bases, with 17 bases sitting between them. CDR3: CASINRRAVNSPLHF. For the CDR3, the DNA is TGCGCCAGCATAAACCGCCGGGCCGTCAATTCACCCCTCCACTTT.

The chain carries TRBV28 and TRBJ2-4; TRBD2 matches at 7 bases. V was pared by 6 bases and J by 0 bases, with 5 bases of the junction left unmatched. Germline CDR1 is MDHEN and CDR2 is SYDVKM. There are 15 residues in the CDR3. This CDR3 reads CASRTSDLAKNIQYF. In nucleotides, the CDR3 is TGTGCCAGCAGAACTAGCGACCTAGCCAAAAACATTCAGTACTTC.

The rearrangement joins TRBV4-3 to TRBJ2-7, with TRBD2 matching 8 bases. The CDR3 loop spans 16 amino acids. Trimming removed 1 base from V and 2 bases from J; junction bases left unmatched: 7. Germline V CDR1 and CDR2: LGHNA, YSLEER. This CDR3 reads CASSQANYGRAYEQYF. CDR3 bases: TGCGCCAGCAGCCAAGCCAACTACGGGAGGGCCTACGAGCAGTACTTC.